One and the same sample provided the 10 T cell receptor beta chains below, sequenced in a study of a mutant IDH1 vaccine in newly diagnosed glioma. Time point in this sample: week 23, last vaccination. Mutant IDH1 20-mer peptide, at 300 ug, made up each vaccine dose, with topical imiquimod. For these receptors, no antigen is known. Clones were sequenced by immunoSEQ multiplex PCR, and TCRdb holds only the in-frame ones, with some missing. The repertoire holds tens of thousands of clones, about 81% seen once, with about 8.8% in the top ten. The sample was PBMCs, taken from a glioma patient whose treatment included an IDH1 peptide vaccine. These receptors came from a woman in her 40s with glioma. Some clones in this sample may be carry-over from other donors' samples.

Only a few counts were recorded for this clone. V and J are TRBV4-3 and TRBJ1-4; D uncertain. The germline V and J ends were trimmed by 3 bases and 7 bases, with 9 bases remaining between them. The CDR3 contains 13 residues. The germline V gene has CDR1 LGHNA and CDR2 YSLEER. CDR3 amino acids: CASSQSLSEKLFF. The CDR3 coding sequence is TGCGCCAGCAGCCAGTCCCTCTCTGAAAAACTGTTTTTT.

The rearrangement links TRBV30 to TRBJ2-2; possible D gene TRBD2, 6 bases. Germline V gives CDR1 GTSNPN, CDR2 SVGIG (reference sequence). Trimming took 5 bases from V and 1 from J, leaving 14 bases between them. This CDR3 spans 15 amino acids. Written as DNA, the CDR3 is TGTGCCTGGGCCACAATCGGGGGGAACACCGGGGAGCTGTTTTTT. Translating gives CAWATIGGNTGELFF.

This clone was found a few times. The chain is built from TRBV6-4 and TRBJ1-1, with D tentatively TRBD1 (6 bases). The V and J ends lost 3 bases and 4 bases respectively, with 15 bases between them. CDR1 is MRHNA and CDR2 is SNTAGT in the germline V gene. This CDR3 comprises 15 residues. CDR3 region: CASSEQADSGTEAFF. CDR3 coding DNA: TGTGCCAGCAGTGAACAAGCGGACAGCGGCACTGAAGCTTTCTTT.

The chain uses TRBV30 and TRBJ2-5; possible D gene TRBD1, 6 bases. The V and J ends lost 2 bases and 3 bases respectively, with 10 bases between them. This CDR3 is built from 13 residues. In germline, CDR1 is GTSNPN, CDR2 SVGIG (reference sequence). The CDR3 coding sequence is TGTGCCTGGAGTCCTGCAGGGGAAGAGACCCAGTACTTC. Its translation: CAWSPAGEETQYF. The complete variable domain, with remaining parts taken from reference TRBV30 and TRBJ2-5, reads SQTIHQWPATLVQPVGSPLSLECTVEGTSNPNLYWYRQAAGRGLQLLFYSVGIGQISSEVPQNLSASRPQDRQFILSSKKLLLSDSGFYLCAWSPAGEETQYFGPGTRLLVL.

The chain has TRBV18 and TRBJ1-2, with TRBD1 matching over 7 bases. This CDR3 is 14 amino acids long. V was clipped by 6 bases and J by 7 bases; unmatched bases: 11. CDR1 is KGHSH and CDR2 is LQKENI in the germline V gene. CDR3 loop: CASSRHRGLVGYTF. The CDR3 DNA is TGTGCCAGCTCGCGTCACAGGGGTCTGGTTGGCTACACCTTC. The variable domain in full, completed from reference TRBV18 and TRBJ1-2, reads NAGVMQNPRHLVRRRGQEARLRCSPMKGHSHVYWYRQLPEEGLKFMVYLQKENIIDESGMPKERFSAEFPKEGPSILRIQQVVRGDSAAYFCASSRHRGLVGYTFGSGTRLTVV.

This clone was detected only once. The genes are TRBV29-1 and TRBJ2-3; tentatively, D is TRBD1 (5 bases). The CDR3 has 14 residues. Germline V gene data show CDR1 as SQVTM and CDR2 as ANQGSEA. The ends were cut back, 6 bases at V and 0 bases at J, with 13 bases in the middle. The CDR3 DNA sequence: TGCAGCGTAAAAGGGGCTTCTAGCACAGATACGCAGTATTTT. Amino acids: CSVKGASSTDTQYF.

This sequence joins TRBV6-5 and TRBJ1-3, with D perhaps matching TRBD1 (5 bases). The V end lost 6 bases, the J end lost 3 bases, and 15 bases lay between the germline ends. This CDR3 has 15 amino acids. Germline lookup yields CDR1 MNHEY and CDR2 SVGAGI. The CDR3 bases are TGTGCCAGCAGGGAGACCGACAGTCTTGGAAACACCATATATTTT. Encoded protein: CASRETDSLGNTIYF.

The V and J genes are TRBV5-1 and TRBJ1-2; D gene ambiguous. This CDR3 is built from 12 residues. CDR1 and CDR2 from the germline V gene are SGHRS and YFSETQ. Trimming cost V 2 bases and J 6 bases, with 8 bases left between them. The CDR3: CASSFGGNGYTF. In DNA form, the CDR3 reads TGCGCCAGCAGCTTCGGAGGGAATGGCTACACCTTC.

This chain uses TRBV9 with TRBJ2-7; unclear D gene. The germline gives CDR1 SGDLS, CDR2 YYNGEE. The CDR3 spans 15 residues. V shed 0 bases and J shed 2 bases, with 12 bases lying between them. CDR3 loop: CASSVGPVEAYEQYF. CDR3 bases: TGTGCCAGCAGCGTAGGCCCGGTAGAGGCCTACGAGCAGTACTTC.

This clone was counted between two and nine times. This chain joins TRBV18 and TRBJ2-3; 13 nucleotides match TRBD2. Germline V gene lookup returns CDR1 KGHSH and CDR2 LQKENI. V was clipped by 6 bases and J by 1 base; unmatched bases: 7. CDR3 length: 17 amino acids. CDR3 sequence (DNA): TGTGCCAGCTCGCGACTAGCGGGGGGCCACGGCACAGATACGCAGTATTTT. Translating it yields CASSRLAGGHGTDTQYF.